One and the same sample provided the 3 T cell receptor beta chains below, sequenced in a study of blood T cell repertoires in COVID-19. Profiled with immunoSEQ multiplex PCR; TCRdb holds only in-frame clones, not every one. The table has about 46,000 clones, around 85% seen once. The sequenced sample consisted of peripheral blood. The receptors originated from a woman over 75 with COVID-19, enrolled during active disease.

The V call is TRBV28, the J call TRBJ1-1; the D gene is possibly TRBD1 (5 bases). Between the trimmed V and J ends, which lost 7 bases and 1 base, there was a span of 7 bases. There are 12 residues in the CDR3. CDR1 and CDR2 from the germline V gene are MDHEN and SYDVKM. The CDR3 loop reads CASMGPNTEAFF. CDR3 DNA sequence: TGTGCCAGCATGGGGCCGAACACTGAAGCTTTCTTT.

The chain links TRBV3-1 (or the pseudogene TRBV3-2) to TRBJ2-5, with TRBD1 as a possible D gene (5 bases). CDR1 is LGHDT and CDR2 is YNNKEL in the germline V gene (reference sequence). CDR3 length: 13 residues. The V end was cut by 1 base, the J end by 5 bases, with 8 bases between. The CDR3 DNA sequence: TGTGCCAGCAGCCAAGTGTCAGGGGAGACCCAGTACTTC. Encoded protein: CASSQVSGETQYF.

This rearrangement joins TRBV28 to TRBJ1-6; TRBD1 aligns across 9 bases. This CDR3 has 16 amino acids. Germline V gene sequence: CDR1 MDHEN, CDR2 SYDVKM. The J segment lost 2 bases and the V segment lost 7 bases, leaving 6 bases of the junction unmatched. This CDR3 is CASISTGGAYNSPLHF. CDR3 DNA sequence: TGTGCCAGCATATCGACAGGGGGGGCCTATAATTCACCCCTCCACTTT. The full variable domain, with the rest looked up from reference TRBV28 and TRBJ1-6, is DVKVTQSSRYLVKRTGEKVFLECVQDMDHENMFWYRQDPGLGLRLIYFSYDVKMKEKGDIPEGYSVSREKKERFSLILESASTNQTSMYLCASISTGGAYNSPLHFGNGTRLTVT.